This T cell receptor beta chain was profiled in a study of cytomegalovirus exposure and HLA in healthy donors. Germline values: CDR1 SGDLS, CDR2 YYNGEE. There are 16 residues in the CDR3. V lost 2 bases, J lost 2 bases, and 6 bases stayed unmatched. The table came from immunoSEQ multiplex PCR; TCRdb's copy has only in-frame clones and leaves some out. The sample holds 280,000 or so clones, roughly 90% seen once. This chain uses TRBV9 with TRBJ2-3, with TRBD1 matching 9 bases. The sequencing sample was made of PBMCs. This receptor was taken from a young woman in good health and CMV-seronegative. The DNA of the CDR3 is TGTGCCAGCAGCGTTCTGGACAGGGGTTACACAGATACGCAGTATTTT. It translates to CASSVLDRGYTDTQYF.